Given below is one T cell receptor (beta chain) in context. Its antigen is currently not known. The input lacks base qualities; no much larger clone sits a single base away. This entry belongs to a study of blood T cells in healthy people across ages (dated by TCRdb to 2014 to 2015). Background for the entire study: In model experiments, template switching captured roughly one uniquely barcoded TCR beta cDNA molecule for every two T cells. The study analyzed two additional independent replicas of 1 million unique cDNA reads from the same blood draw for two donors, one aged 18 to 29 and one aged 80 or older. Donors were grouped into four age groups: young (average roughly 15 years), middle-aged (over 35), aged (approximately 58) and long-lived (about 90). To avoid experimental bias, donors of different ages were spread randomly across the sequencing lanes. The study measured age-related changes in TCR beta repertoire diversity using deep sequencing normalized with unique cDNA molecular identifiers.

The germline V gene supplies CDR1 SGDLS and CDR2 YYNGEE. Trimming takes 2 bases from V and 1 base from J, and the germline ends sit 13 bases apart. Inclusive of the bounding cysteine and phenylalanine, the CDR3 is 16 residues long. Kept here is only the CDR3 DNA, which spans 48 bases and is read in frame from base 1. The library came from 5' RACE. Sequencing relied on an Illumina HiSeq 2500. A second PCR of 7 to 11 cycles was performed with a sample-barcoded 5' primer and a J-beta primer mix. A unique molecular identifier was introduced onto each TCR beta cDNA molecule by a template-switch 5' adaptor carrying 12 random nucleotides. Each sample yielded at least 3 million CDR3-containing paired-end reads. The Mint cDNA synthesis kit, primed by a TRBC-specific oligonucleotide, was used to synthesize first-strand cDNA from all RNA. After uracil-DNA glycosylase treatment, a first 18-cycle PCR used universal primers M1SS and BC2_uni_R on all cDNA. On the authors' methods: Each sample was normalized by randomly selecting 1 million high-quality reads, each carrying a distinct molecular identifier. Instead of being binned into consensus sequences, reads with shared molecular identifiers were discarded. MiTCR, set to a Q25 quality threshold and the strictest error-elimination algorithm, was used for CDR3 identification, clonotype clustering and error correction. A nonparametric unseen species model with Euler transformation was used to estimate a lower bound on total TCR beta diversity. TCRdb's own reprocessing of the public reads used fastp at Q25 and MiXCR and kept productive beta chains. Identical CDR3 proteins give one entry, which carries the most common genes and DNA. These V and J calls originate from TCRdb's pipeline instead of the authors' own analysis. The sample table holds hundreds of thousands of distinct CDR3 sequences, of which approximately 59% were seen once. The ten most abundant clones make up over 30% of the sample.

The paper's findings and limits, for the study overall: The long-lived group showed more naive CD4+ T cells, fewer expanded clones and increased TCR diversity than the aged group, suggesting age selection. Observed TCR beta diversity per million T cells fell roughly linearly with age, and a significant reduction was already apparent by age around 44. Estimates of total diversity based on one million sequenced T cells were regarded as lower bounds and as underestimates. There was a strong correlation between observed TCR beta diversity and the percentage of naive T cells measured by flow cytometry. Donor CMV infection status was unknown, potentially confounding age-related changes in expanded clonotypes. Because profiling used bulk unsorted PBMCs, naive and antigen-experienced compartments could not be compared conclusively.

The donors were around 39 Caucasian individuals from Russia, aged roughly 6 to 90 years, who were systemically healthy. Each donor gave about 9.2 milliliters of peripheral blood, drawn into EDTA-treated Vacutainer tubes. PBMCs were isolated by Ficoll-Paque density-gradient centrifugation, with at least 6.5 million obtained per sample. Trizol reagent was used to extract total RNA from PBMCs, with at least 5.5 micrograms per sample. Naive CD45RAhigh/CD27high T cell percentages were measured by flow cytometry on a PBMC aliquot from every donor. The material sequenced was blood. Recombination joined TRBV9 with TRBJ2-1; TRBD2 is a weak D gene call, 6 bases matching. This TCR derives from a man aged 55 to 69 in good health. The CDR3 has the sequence CASSVSSVGSYNEQFF. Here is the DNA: TGTGCCAGCAGCGTCTCTAGCGTTGGATCCTACAATGAGCAGTTCTTC.